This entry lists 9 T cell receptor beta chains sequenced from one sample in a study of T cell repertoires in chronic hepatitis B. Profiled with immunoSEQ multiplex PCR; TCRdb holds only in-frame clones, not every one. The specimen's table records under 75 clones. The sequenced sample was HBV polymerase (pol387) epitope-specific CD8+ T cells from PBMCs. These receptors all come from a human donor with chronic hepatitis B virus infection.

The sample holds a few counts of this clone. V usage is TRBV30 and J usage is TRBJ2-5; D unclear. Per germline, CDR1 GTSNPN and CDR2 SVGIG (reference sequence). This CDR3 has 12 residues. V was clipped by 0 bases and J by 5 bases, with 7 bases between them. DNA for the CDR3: TGTGCCTGGAGTGTGTCTTTCGAGACCCAGTACTTC. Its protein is CAWSVSFETQYF.

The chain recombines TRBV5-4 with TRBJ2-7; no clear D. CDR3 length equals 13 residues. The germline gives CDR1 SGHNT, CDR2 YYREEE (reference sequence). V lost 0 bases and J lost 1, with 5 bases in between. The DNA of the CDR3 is TGTGCCAGCAGCTTGGAATGGTCCTACGAGCAGTACTTC. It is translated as CASSLEWSYEQYF.

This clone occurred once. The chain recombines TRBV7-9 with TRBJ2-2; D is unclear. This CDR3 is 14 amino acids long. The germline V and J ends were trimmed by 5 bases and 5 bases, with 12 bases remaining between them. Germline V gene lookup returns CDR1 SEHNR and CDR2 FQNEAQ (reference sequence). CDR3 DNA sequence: TGTGCCAGCAGCCCCCTTCCTCGGACCGGGGAGCTGTTTTTT. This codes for CASSPLPRTGELFF.

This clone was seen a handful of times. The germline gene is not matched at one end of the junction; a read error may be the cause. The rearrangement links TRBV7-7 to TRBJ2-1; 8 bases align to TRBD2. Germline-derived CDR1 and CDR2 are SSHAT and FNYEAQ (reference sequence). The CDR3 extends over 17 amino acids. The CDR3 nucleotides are TGTGCTAGCAGCCCCTCACCGACTAGCGTGACCTACAATGAGCAGTTCTTC. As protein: CASSPSPTSVTYNEQFF.

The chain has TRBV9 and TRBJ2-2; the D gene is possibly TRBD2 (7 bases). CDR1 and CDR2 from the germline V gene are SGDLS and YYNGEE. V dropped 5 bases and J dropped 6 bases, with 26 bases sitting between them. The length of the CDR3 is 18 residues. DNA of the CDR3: TGTGCCAGCAGTTGGGGCCTTCGGGGGGCGGAACTCGCCGGGGAGCTGTTTTTT. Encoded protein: CASSWGLRGAELAGELFF.

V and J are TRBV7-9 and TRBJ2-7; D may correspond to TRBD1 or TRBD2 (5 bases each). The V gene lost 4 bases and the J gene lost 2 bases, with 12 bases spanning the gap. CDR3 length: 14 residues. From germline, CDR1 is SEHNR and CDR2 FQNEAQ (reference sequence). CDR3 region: CASSYGDGPYEQYF. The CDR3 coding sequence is TGTGCCAGCAGCTACGGGGACGGCCCCTACGAGCAGTACTTC. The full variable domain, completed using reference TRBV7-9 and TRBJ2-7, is DTGVSQNPRHKITKRGQNVTFRCDPISEHNRLYWYRQTLGQGPEFLTYFQNEAQLEKSRLLSDRFSAERPKGSFSTLEIQRTEQGDSAMYLCASSYGDGPYEQYFGPGTRLTVT.

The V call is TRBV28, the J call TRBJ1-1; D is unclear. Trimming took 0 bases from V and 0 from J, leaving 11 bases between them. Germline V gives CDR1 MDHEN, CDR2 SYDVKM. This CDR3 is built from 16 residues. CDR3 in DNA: TGTGCCAGCAGTTTATGGTTACGAGGGTTGAACACTGAAGCTTTCTTT. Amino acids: CASSLWLRGLNTEAFF. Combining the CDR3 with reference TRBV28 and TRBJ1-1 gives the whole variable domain DVKVTQSSRYLVKRTGEKVFLECVQDMDHENMFWYRQDPGLGLRLIYFSYDVKMKEKGDIPEGYSVSREKKERFSLILESASTNQTSMYLCASSLWLRGLNTEAFFGQGTRLTVV.

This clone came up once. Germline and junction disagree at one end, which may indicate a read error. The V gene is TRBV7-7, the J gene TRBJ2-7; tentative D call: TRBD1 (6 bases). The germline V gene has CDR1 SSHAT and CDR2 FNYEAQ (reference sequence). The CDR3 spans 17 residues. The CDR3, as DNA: TGTGCTAGCAGCCTCCCCACCCACAGGGCATGTTCCTACGAGCAGTACTTC. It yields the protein CASSLPTHRACSYEQYF.

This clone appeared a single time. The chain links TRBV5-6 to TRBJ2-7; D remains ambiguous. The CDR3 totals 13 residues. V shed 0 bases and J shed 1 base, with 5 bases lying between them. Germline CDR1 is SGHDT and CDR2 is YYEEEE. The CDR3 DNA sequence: TGTGCCAGCAGCTTGGAATGGTCCTACGAGCAGTACTTC. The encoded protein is CASSLEWSYEQYF.